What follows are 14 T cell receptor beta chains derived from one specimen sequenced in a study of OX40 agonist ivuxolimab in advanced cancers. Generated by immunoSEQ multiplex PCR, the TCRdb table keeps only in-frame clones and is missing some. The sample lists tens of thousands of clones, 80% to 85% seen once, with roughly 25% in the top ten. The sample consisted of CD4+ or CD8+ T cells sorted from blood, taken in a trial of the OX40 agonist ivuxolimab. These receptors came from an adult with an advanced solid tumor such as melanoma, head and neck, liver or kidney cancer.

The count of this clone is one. This chain's CDR3 is CASSQEDGVLYF. The CDR3 coding sequence is TGCGCCAGCAGCCAGGAGGACGGGGTTTTGTACTTC. The V gene is TRBV4-1, the J gene TRBJ2-5; D possibly corresponds to TRBD2 (5 bases). Trimming cost V 3 bases and J 13 bases, with 15 bases left between them. Germline CDR1 and CDR2: MGHRA and YSYEKL. The CDR3 runs to 12 residues.

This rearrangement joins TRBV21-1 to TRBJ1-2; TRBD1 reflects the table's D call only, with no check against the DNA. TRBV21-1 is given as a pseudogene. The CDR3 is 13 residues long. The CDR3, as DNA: TGTGCCAGCAGCAAAGGTCCGGGACACGGCTACACCTTC. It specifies CASSKGPGHGYTF.

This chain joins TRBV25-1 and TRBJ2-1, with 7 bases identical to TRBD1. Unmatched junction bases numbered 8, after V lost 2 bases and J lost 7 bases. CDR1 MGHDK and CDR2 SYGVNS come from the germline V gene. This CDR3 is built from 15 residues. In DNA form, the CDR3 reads TGTGCCAGCAGTGAAGGGACAGTGCCTTGGAATGAGCAGTTCTTC. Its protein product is CASSEGTVPWNEQFF.

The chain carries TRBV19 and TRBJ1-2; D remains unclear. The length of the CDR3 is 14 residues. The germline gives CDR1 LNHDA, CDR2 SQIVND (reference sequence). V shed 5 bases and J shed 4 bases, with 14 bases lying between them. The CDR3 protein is CASSETYPGYGYTF. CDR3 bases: TGTGCCAGTAGTGAAACCTACCCTGGCTATGGCTACACCTTC. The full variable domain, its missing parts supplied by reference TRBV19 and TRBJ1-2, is DGGITQSPKYLFRKEGQNVTLSCEQNLNHDAMYWYRQDPGQGLRLIYYSQIVNDFQKGDIAEGYSVSREKKESFPLTVTSAQKNPTAFYLCASSETYPGYGYTFGSGTRLTVV.

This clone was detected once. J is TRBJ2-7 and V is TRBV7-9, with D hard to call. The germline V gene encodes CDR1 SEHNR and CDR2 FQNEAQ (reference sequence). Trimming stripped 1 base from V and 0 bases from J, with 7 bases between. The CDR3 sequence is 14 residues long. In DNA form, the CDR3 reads TGTGCCAGCAGCTTAGTCGGCAGCTCCTACGAGCAGTACTTC. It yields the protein CASSLVGSSYEQYF.

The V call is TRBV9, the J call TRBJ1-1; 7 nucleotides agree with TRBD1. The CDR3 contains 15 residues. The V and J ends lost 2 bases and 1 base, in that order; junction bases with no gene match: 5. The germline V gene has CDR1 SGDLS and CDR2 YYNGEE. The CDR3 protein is CASSVEGQTNTEAFF. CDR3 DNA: TGTGCCAGCAGCGTCGAGGGACAGACGAACACTGAAGCTTTCTTT.

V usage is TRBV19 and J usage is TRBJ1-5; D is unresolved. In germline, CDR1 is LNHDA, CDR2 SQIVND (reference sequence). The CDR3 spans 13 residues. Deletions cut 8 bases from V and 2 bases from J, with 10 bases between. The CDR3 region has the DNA TGTGCCAGTGACCTAGGAGGCAATCAGCCCCAGCATTTT. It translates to CASDLGGNQPQHF.

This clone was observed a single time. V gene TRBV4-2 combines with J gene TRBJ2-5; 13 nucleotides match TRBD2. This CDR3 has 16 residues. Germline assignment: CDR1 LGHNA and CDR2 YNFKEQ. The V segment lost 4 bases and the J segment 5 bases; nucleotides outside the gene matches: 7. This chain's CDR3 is CASSPTSGGAGETQYF. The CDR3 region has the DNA TGTGCCAGCAGCCCCACTAGCGGGGGGGCGGGGGAGACCCAGTACTTC.

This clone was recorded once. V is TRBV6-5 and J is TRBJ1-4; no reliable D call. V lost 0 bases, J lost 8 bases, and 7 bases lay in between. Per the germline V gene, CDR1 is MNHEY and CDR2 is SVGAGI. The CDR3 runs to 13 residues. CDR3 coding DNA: TGTGCCAGCAGTTACTCTGAAGTGGAAAAACTGTTTTTT. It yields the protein CASSYSEVEKLFF.

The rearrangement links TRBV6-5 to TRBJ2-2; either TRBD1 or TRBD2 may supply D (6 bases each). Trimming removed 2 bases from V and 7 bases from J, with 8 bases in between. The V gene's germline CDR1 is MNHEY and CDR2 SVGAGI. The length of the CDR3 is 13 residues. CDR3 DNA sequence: TGTGCCAGCAGTTACGGAGGGGGCGGGGAGCTGTTTTTT. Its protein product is CASSYGGGGELFF.

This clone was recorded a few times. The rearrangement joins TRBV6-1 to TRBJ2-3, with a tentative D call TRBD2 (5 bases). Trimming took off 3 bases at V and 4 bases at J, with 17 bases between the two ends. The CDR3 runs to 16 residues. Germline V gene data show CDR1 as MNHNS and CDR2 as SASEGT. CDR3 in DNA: TGTGCCAGCAGTGAGGTGGTGGGGATGGGAGCAGATACGCAGTATTTT. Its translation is CASSEVVGMGADTQYF.

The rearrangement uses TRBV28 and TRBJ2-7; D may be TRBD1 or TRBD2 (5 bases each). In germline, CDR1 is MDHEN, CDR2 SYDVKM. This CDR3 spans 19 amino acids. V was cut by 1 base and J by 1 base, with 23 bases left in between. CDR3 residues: CASSLSLSGWGSQSYEQYF. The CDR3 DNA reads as TGTGCCAGCAGTTTATCCCTCAGCGGATGGGGGAGTCAATCCTACGAGCAGTACTTC.

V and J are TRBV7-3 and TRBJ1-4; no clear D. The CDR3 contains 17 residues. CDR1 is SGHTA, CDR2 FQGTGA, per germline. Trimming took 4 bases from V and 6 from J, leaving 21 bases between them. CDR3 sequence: CASSSLDLIEGDEKLFF. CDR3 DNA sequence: TGTGCCAGCAGCTCCCTAGACCTGATAGAGGGAGATGAAAAACTGTTTTTT.

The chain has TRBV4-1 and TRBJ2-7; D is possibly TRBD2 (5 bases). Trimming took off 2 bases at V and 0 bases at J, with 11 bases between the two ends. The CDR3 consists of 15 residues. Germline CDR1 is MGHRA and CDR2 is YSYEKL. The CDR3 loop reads CASSQTIAGSYEQYF. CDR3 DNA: TGCGCCAGCAGCCAAACCATCGCGGGCTCCTACGAGCAGTACTTC.